Listed below are T cell receptor beta chains from one sample, sequenced in a study of shared clonotypes between healthy human individuals. Assay used: immunoSEQ multiplex PCR; TCRdb lists only in-frame clones, some missing. The table has about 2 million clones, over 85% seen once. The material sequenced was naive CD8+ T cells sorted from blood. These receptors came from a young man in good health. The CDR3 runs from the conserved cysteine through the conserved F or W. Each record gives: J gene, clone size, V gene, D gene, CDR3 DNA, CDR3 protein. A D gene is named only where the DNA matches it firmly. Only some rows state a clone size, as once, few, many or a class for expanded clones.

TRBJ2-7 | - | TRBV5-1 | TRBD2 | TGCGCCAGCAGCTTGGCCCCCGCGGGGGGCCTCACCTCCTACGAGCAGTACTTC | CASSLAPAGGLTSYEQYF
TRBJ1-2 | - | TRBV6-1 | - | TGTGCCAGCAGTTCTCACACAGAGCACAACTATGGCTACACCTTC | CASSSHTEHNYGYTF
TRBJ2-7 | - | TRBV19 | - | TGTGCCAGTAGTTGGGGACCCGGTTACGAGCAGTACTTC | CASSWGPGYEQYF
TRBJ1-1 | - | TRBV6-5 | TRBD1 | TGTGCCAGCAGCCTTTCGAATCCGGGACAGGGACGGGCTTTCTTT | CASSLSNPGQGRAFF
TRBJ2-3 | - | TRBV13 | - | TGTGCCAGCAGCTTGGGCGGAGATACGCAGTATTTT | CASSLGGDTQYF
TRBJ2-3 | - | TRBV2 | - | TGTGCCAGCTCCACGGACTGGGGGGTGACAGATACGCAGTATTTT | CASSTDWGVTDTQYF
TRBJ2-1 | - | TRBV5-6 | TRBD1 | TGTGCCAGCAGCTTGGCCGGGACAGGTTACAATGAGCAGTTCTTC | CASSLAGTGYNEQFF
TRBJ2-5 | - | TRBV10-3 | - | TGTGCCATCAGTGACCCTAGCCCGGCGGGAGAGACCCAGTACTTC | CAISDPSPAGETQYF
TRBJ2-3 | - | TRBV19 | - | TGTGCCAGTAGTCCCCTAGGGGTTCTTAGCACAGATACGCAGTATTTT | CASSPLGVLSTDTQYF
TRBJ1-2 | - | TRBV9 | - | TGTGCCAGCAGACTTAACTATGGCTACACCTTC | CASRLNYGYTF
TRBJ1-1 | - | TRBV4-1 | TRBD1 | TGCGCCAGCAGCCAAGATAGGGGGCATAAGAACACTGAAGCTTTCTTT | CASSQDRGHKNTEAFF
TRBJ1-1 | - | TRBV28 | - | TGTGCCAGCAGCCCATACGACACTGAAGCTTTCTTT | CASSPYDTEAFF
TRBJ1-2 | - | TRBV7-9 | TRBD1 | TGTGCCAGCAGCGGGACAGGGGTTGACTATGGCTACACCTTC | CASSGTGVDYGYTF
TRBJ2-5 | - | TRBV10-1 | - | TGCGCCAGCAGTGAGTCTGGCCTAGCTGGGGAGACCCAGTACTTC | CASSESGLAGETQYF
TRBJ1-1 | - | TRBV19 | - | TGTGCCAGTAGTATCGGTGGTGTGAACACTGAAGCTTTCTTT | CASSIGGVNTEAFF
TRBJ2-2 | - | TRBV7-7 | TRBD2 | TGTGCTAGCAGCCCGAGTCTAGCGGGGAAGGCCGGGGAGCTGTTTTTT | CASSPSLAGKAGELFF
TRBJ2-1 | - | TRBV7-8 | - | TGTGCCAGCAGCTTAGCGCTACAGGAAAGCTCCTACAATGAGCAGTTCTTC | CASSLALQESSYNEQFF
TRBJ2-7 | - | TRBV6-1 | - | TGTGCCAGCAGTGAAGCGGTGGGCAGGAGGACATACGAGCAGTACTTC | CASSEAVGRRTYEQYF
TRBJ1-5 | - | TRBV30 | TRBD1 | TGTGCCTGGAGTATGGGACAGGGAAATCAGCCCCAGCATTTT | CAWSMGQGNQPQHF
TRBJ2-7 | - | TRBV19 | - | TGTGCCACCCAGGCCCGGGGGATCGCGTACGAGCAGTACTTC | CATQARGIAYEQYF
TRBJ1-2 | - | TRBV6-5 | - | TGTGCCAGCAGTTACGCGGAGGCGAACTATGGCTACACCTTC | CASSYAEANYGYTF
TRBJ1-2 | - | TRBV6-1 | TRBD1 | TGTGCCAGCAGCCTGACAGGGGTGAACTATGGCTACACCTTC | CASSLTGVNYGYTF
TRBJ2-2 | - | TRBV11-2 | - | TGTGCCAGCAGCTTTCTGTCCGGCATCCCTACCGGGGAGCTGTTTTTT | CASSFLSGIPTGELFF
TRBJ2-3 | - | TRBV7-9 | TRBD2 | TGTGCCAGCAGCTCTAGACTAGCGGGGGTTGGAGATACGCAGTATTTT | CASSSRLAGVGDTQYF
TRBJ2-2 | - | TRBV27 | - | TGTGCCAGCGGTCTACTCTCAGTTTCGAACACCGGGGAGCTGTTTTTT | CASGLLSVSNTGELFF
TRBJ1-1 | - | TRBV19 | - | TGTGCCAGCGGAGAACAGGGCACTGAAGCTTTCTTT | CASGEQGTEAFF
TRBJ2-3 | - | TRBV11-2 | - | TGTGCCAGCAGCTTGTTTACAGATACGCAGTATTTT | CASSLFTDTQYF
TRBJ2-5 | - | TRBV5-6 | TRBD2 | TGTGCCAGCAGCTTAACTAGCGGGAGCTTCCAAGAGACCCAGTACTTC | CASSLTSGSFQETQYF
TRBJ2-5 | - | TRBV11-2 | - | TGTGCCAGCAGCTCCTGGACAGACCAAGAGACCCAGTACTTC | CASSSWTDQETQYF
TRBJ1-2 | - | TRBV7-9 | - | TGTGCCAGCAGCTACATCGATCGTCCGGCAGGCTATGGCTACACCTTC | CASSYIDRPAGYGYTF
TRBJ2-6 | - | TRBV29-1 | - | TGCAGCGTTGATGGGGGCGCGGGGGCCAACGTCCTGACTTTC | CSVDGGAGANVLTF
TRBJ2-5 | few | TRBV5-4 | TRBD1 | TGTGCCAGCAGCTTGGGGGACAGGAATTTGTACTTC | CASSLGDRNLYF
TRBJ1-2 | - | TRBV5-6 | - | TGTGCCAGCAGCCCGGTGAGGGAGGAAGATGGCTACACCTTC | CASSPVREEDGYTF
TRBJ2-7 | - | TRBV6-5 | - | TGTGCCAGCAGTTATGGGGAGAATGTCGAGCAGTACTTC | CASSYGENVEQYF
TRBJ2-2 | - | TRBV9 | - | TGTGCCAGCAGCGCCTACGTCGGGGAGCTGTTTTTT | CASSAYVGELFF
TRBJ2-3 | once | TRBV9 | - | TGTGCCAGCAGCCGGGGCACAGATACGCAGTATTTT | CASSRGTDTQYF
TRBJ2-7 | - | TRBV15 | - | TGTGCCACCAGCAGAGATTCGGGGTGGGACGAGCAGTACTTC | CATSRDSGWDEQYF
TRBJ1-4 | - | TRBV14 | - | TGTGCCAGCAGCCAATACTCCGGGATTAATGAAAAACTGTTTTTT | CASSQYSGINEKLFF
TRBJ2-3 | - | TRBV30 | TRBD2 | TGTGCCTGGACTAGCGGGAAACCTAGCACAGATACGCAGTATTTT | CAWTSGKPSTDTQYF
TRBJ2-1 | - | TRBV4-1 | - | TGCGCCAGCAGCGCAAGGTCGGGCGATGAGCAGTTCTTC | CASSARSGDEQFF
TRBJ1-2 | - | TRBV2 | - | TGTGCCAGCACCTATGGGCAGGCTCTCTATGGCTACACCTTC | CASTYGQALYGYTF
TRBJ1-1 | - | TRBV25-1 | - | TGTGCCAGCAGAGTAAAGGCTGAAGCTTTCTTT | CASRVKAEAFF
TRBJ2-3 | - | TRBV6-5 | - | TGTGCCAGCGAATCTGGATCAGATACGCAGTATTTT | CASESGSDTQYF
TRBJ2-1 | once | TRBV27 | - | TGTGCCAGCAGTTTAGGACTCGGAATGGGGGGCAATGAGCAGTTCTTC | CASSLGLGMGGNEQFF
TRBJ2-5 | - | TRBV6-1 | - | TGTGCCAGCACCCTCTTGGGTGGAGAGACCCAGTACTTC | CASTLLGGETQYF
TRBJ1-1 | - | TRBV6-5 | - | TGTGCCAGCAGTTACTCGATTCTGGGAATTAGGGCTGAAGCTTTCTTT | CASSYSILGIRAEAFF
TRBJ1-2 | - | TRBV19 | - | TGTGCCAGTAGTATCCTGGGCTCGGATGGCTACACCTTC | CASSILGSDGYTF
TRBJ2-3 | - | TRBV6-5 | - | TGTGCCAGCAGTTACTCTGAGGGCTTCCCCACAGATACGCAGTATTTT | CASSYSEGFPTDTQYF